The sample holds many counts of the clone carrying this T cell receptor beta chain. The antigen is undetermined. The sample comes from a study of T cell repertoires in cytomegalovirus infection. Study-wide context: In public TCR beta signatures, there were indications of both CMV infection and matching HLA type.

Study results and limitations: Adding up the frequency of public TCR beta families identified people who carried CMV plus the relevant HLA. The ex vivo response was dominated by HLA-C-restricted CMV-specific TCR beta clonotypes.

CDR3 length: 16 amino acids. Germline assignment: CDR1 SEHNR and CDR2 FQNEAQ (reference sequence). The V and J ends lost 5 bases and 2 bases, in that order; junction bases with no gene match: 9. TCRdb reprocessed the reads via MiXCR and lists one record per CDR3 protein. The data show about 490,000 distinct CDR3 sequences, with about 17% seen just once and about 24% held by the top ten. This clonotype was sampled from a human donor in good health (CMV status not recorded). Some clones in this sample may be carry-over from other donors' samples. V usage is TRBV7-9 and J usage is TRBJ2-3, with TRBD1 matching 8 bases. The sequenced material came from CD8+ T cells from PBMCs. The CDR3 spells CASSPRQGLVTDTQYF. CDR3 coding DNA: TGTGCCAGCAGCCCTCGACAGGGGCTCGTCACAGATACGCAGTATTTT. Supplemented by reference TRBV7-9 and TRBJ2-3, the full variable domain reads DTGVSQNPRHKITKRGQNVTFRCDPISEHNRLYWYRQTLGQGPEFLTYFQNEAQLEKSRLLSDRFSAERPKGSFSTLEIQRTEQGDSAMYLCASSPRQGLVTDTQYFGPGTRLTVL.